Listed below are T cell receptor beta chains from one sample, sequenced in a study of shared clonotypes between healthy human individuals. The assay was immunoSEQ multiplex PCR, and TCRdb's table has in-frame clones only and misses some. This table holds more than 900,000 clones, more than 75% found once. The sequenced material came from memory CD4+ T cells from PBMCs. The receptors were sampled from a man aged 18 to 29 in good health. Some clones in this sample may be carry-over from other donors' samples. The CDR3 runs from the conserved cysteine through the conserved F or W. The D gene is left open where the match is weak. Clone sizes are given selectively: once, few, many, or a class where the clone is expanded.

TRBD1,TRBV7-9,TRBJ2-6,NA,TGTGCCAGCAGCATGGACAGGGGAACGTCTGGGGCCAACGTCCTGACTTTC,CASSMDRGTSGANVLTF
TRBD1,TRBV30,TRBJ1-2,once,TGTGCCTGGAGCCGGACAGGGAGGGCCTATGGCTACACCTTC,CAWSRTGRAYGYTF
NA,TRBV5-1,TRBJ2-6,NA,TGCGCCAGCAGCCCCGGGGGGGCCAACGTCCTGACTTTC,CASSPGGANVLTF
NA,TRBV5-5,TRBJ2-3,once,TGTGCCAGCGGAGGTGCGGGGTGGCCCCCAGATACGCAGTATTTT,CASGGAGWPPDTQYF
NA,TRBV28,TRBJ2-7,few,TGTGCCAGCAGTTTATGGTCCTACGAGCAGTACTTC,CASSLWSYEQYF
NA,TRBV2,TRBJ2-2,once,TGTGCCAGCAGTGAACAGCGGCAGGCCGGGGAGCTGTTTTTT,CASSEQRQAGELFF
TRBD2,TRBV30,TRBJ2-1,NA,TGTGCCTGGATTCGAGGAGTAACTAGCGGGAGTCGTGTCTCCTACAATGAGCAGTTCTTC,CAWIRGVTSGSRVSYNEQFF
TRBD2,TRBV13,TRBJ2-1,NA,TGTGCCAGCAGCGGGGGGGGAGCCTCGAGCTCCTACAATGAGCAGTTCTTC,CASSGGGASSSYNEQFF
NA,TRBV19,TRBJ2-5,NA,TGTGCCAGTAGTCCGGGAGCATCGTCCGGGCCCCAAGAGACCCAGTACTTC,CASSPGASSGPQETQYF
TRBD2,TRBV13,TRBJ2-2,NA,TGTGCCAGCAGCTTAATGAACTGGCTAGCGGGGAACACCGGGGAGCTGTTTTTT,CASSLMNWLAGNTGELFF
NA,TRBV6-5,TRBJ2-5,once,TGTGCCAGCAGTTACGTTGGGCAGAGGGAGACCCAGTACTTC,CASSYVGQRETQYF
NA,TRBV5-1,TRBJ1-2,few,TGCGCCAGCAGCGTAAGCGACCCAAACTATGGCTACACCTTC,CASSVSDPNYGYTF